This entry lists 32 T cell receptor beta chains sequenced from one sample in a study of persistence of HIV-infected CD4 T cells. Sequencing used immunoSEQ version 4 in survey mode. Using immunoSEQ multiplex PCR, the repertoire was profiled, and TCRdb retains in-frame clones only, with some absent. The profile shows about 28,000 clones, 78% of them singletons. Stimulation used 10 ug/mL lysate from CMV-infected fibroblasts. Sorted nonresponding memory CD4+ T cells were CD40L-negative, CD69-negative, CD45RO-high. Their antigens remain unidentified. The material was CD4+ T cells sorted from PBMCs after roughly 17-hour stimulation, obtained from a patient who received antiretroviral therapy. The source is an adult woman with HIV who was CMV-seropositive.

This sequence joins TRBV12-5 and TRBJ1-5; D may be TRBD1 (5 bases). Germline assignment: CDR1 LGHNT and CDR2 FRNRAP. CDR3 length: 13 amino acids. Trimming removed 6 bases from V and 9 bases from J, with 15 bases in between. The CDR3: CASGRDVLWPQHF. DNA of the CDR3: TGTGCTAGTGGAAGGGACGTCCTCTGGCCCCAGCATTTT. Based on the CDR3 plus reference TRBV12-5 and TRBJ1-5, the full variable domain is DARVTQTPRHKVTEMGQEVTMRCQPILGHNTVFWYRQTMMQGLELLAYFRNRAPLDDSGMPKDRFSAEMPDATLATLKIQPSEPRDSAVYFCASGRDVLWPQHFGDGTRLSIL.

This chain's CDR3 is CAWSGQGSQPQHF. CDR3 nucleotide sequence: TGTGCCTGGAGTGGACAGGGTAGCCAGCCCCAGCATTTT. The chain employs TRBV30 and TRBJ1-5; 7 nucleotides line up with TRBD1. This CDR3 spans 13 amino acids. The germline gives CDR1 GTSNPN, CDR2 SVGIG (reference sequence). Losses at the gene ends were 1 base for V and 7 bases for J; bases not matched to a gene: 4. Using reference TRBV30 and TRBJ1-5 for the parts outside the CDR3, the full variable domain is SQTIHQWPATLVQPVGSPLSLECTVEGTSNPNLYWYRQAAGRGLQLLFYSVGIGQISSEVPQNLSASRPQDRQFILSSKKLLLSDSGFYLCAWSGQGSQPQHFGDGTRLSIL.

The chain combines TRBV15 with TRBJ2-2, with D unclear. CDR1 and CDR2 (germline): LNHNV, YYDKDF (reference sequence). Trimming left V 0 bases short and J 8 bases short, with 16 bases between. This CDR3 region has 16 residues. This CDR3 is CATSRDTSLSVGELFF. The DNA for the CDR3 is TGTGCCACCAGCAGAGATACTTCCTTATCTGTTGGGGAGCTGTTTTTT.

This chain connects TRBV5-4 to TRBJ2-3, with D unclear. Deletions cut 2 bases from V and 5 bases from J, with 9 bases between. Germline lookup yields CDR1 SGHNT and CDR2 YYREEE (reference sequence). The CDR3 has 13 residues. CDR3 coding DNA: TGTGCCAGCAGCTTCCACGGAAGAGATACGCAGTATTTT. Translation gives CASSFHGRDTQYF. The full variable domain, its missing parts supplied by reference TRBV5-4 and TRBJ2-3, is ETGVTQSPTHLIKTRGQQVTLRCSSQSGHNTVSWYQQALGQGPQFIFQYYREEENGRGNFPPRFSGLQFPNYSSELNVNALELDDSALYLCASSFHGRDTQYFGPGTRLTVL.

The V gene is TRBV2, the J gene TRBJ1-2; D not resolved. In germline, CDR1 is SNHLY, CDR2 FYNNEI. There are 10 residues in the CDR3. Trimming took 6 bases from V and 5 from J, leaving 4 bases between them. CDR3 sequence reads: CASRLYGYTF. CDR3 nucleotides: TGTGCCAGCAGATTATATGGCTACACCTTC.

This clone appeared once. V usage is TRBV10-3 and J usage is TRBJ2-1; 8 nucleotides agree with TRBD1. The germline V gene encodes CDR1 ENHRY and CDR2 SYGVKD. This CDR3 is 14 amino acids long. V lost 3 bases and J lost 8; bases outside the gene matches: 6. DNA of the CDR3: TGTGCCATCAGTGAATGGACAGGGCGCGATGAGCAGTTCTTC. The encoded protein is CAISEWTGRDEQFF.

A single count supports this clone. The chain carries TRBV30 and TRBJ2-7, with D possibly TRBD2 on 5 matching bases. V gave up 8 bases and J gave up 4 bases, with 15 bases separating them. The CDR3 loop spans 12 amino acids. Germline lookup yields CDR1 GTSNPN and CDR2 SVGIG (reference sequence). As DNA, the CDR3 is TGTGCCGCTAGTGGTGCGGGTTACGAGCAGTACGTC. This encodes CAASGAGYEQYV.

This clone came up once. This chain uses TRBV9 with TRBJ1-4; 7 positions match TRBD1. The CDR3 has 13 residues. Germline-derived CDR1 and CDR2 are SGDLS and YYNGEE. J lost 13 bases, V lost 4 bases, and 10 bases had no gene match. The CDR3: CASSIRQGGTLFF. CDR3 nucleotide sequence: TGTGCCAGCAGCATCCGACAGGGAGGCACACTGTTTTTT. Full variable domain (missing parts from reference TRBV9 and TRBJ1-4): DSGVTQTPKHLITATGQRVTLRCSPRSGDLSVYWYQQSLDQGLQFLIQYYNGEERAKGNILERFSAQQFPDLHSELNLSSLELGDSALYFCASSIRQGGTLFFGSGTQLSVL.

This clone was observed a few times. This chain uses TRBV5-1 with TRBJ1-1; D perhaps matches TRBD1 (5 bases). The CDR3 has 14 amino acids. Germline CDR1 is SGHRS and CDR2 is YFSETQ. The V end lost 4 bases, the J end lost 0 bases, and 10 bases lay between the germline ends. CDR3 DNA sequence: TGCGCCAGCAGCGGCGAGGGGTTGAACACTGAAGCTTTCTTT. It yields the protein CASSGEGLNTEAFF.

J is TRBJ2-5 and V is TRBV11-2, with D perhaps TRBD2 (5 bases). Germline assignment: CDR1 SGHAT and CDR2 FQNNGV. CDR3 length: 16 residues. V lost 5 bases, J lost 5 bases, and 21 bases lay in between. In DNA, the CDR3 is TGTGCCAGCAGCCAGACCTACGGGGTGCAGTTGGAGACCCAGTACTTC. Protein product: CASSQTYGVQLETQYF.

The rearrangement uses TRBV11-2 and TRBJ2-2; D is undetermined. Looked up from germline, CDR1 is SGHAT and CDR2 is FQNNGV. This CDR3 region has 14 residues. The V end lost 5 bases, the J end lost 5 bases, and 12 bases lay between the germline ends. In nucleotides, the CDR3 is TGTGCCAGCAGCCCCGGACGGCGGACCGGGGAGCTGTTTTTT. It yields the protein CASSPGRRTGELFF.

The CDR3 DNA reads as TGTGCCAGCAGCTTAGGGACTAGCGGGGGGGCATCTGATACGCAGTATTTT. As protein: CASSLGTSGGASDTQYF. The V call is TRBV7-6, the J call TRBJ2-3, with 15 bases that match TRBD2. The germline gives CDR1 SGHVS, CDR2 FNYEAQ. J was trimmed by 6 bases and V by 1 base; bases with no gene match: 5. The CDR3 totals 17 residues.

This chain links TRBV3-1 (or the pseudogene TRBV3-2) with TRBJ2-7; maybe TRBD1 (5 bases). CDR1 LGHDT and CDR2 YNNKEL come from the germline V gene (reference sequence). The CDR3 length is 12 residues. V lost 8 bases to trimming and J lost 2 bases, with 10 bases between them. This CDR3 reads CASVDSTYEQYF. The CDR3 bases are TGTGCCAGCGTAGACAGCACCTACGAGCAGTACTTC.

The gene calls are TRBV6-1 and TRBJ2-2; 15 bases fit TRBD2. The CDR3 has 19 amino acids. Trimming cost V 4 bases and J 7 bases; bases outside gene matches: 13. The germline CDR1 and CDR2 sequences are MNHNS and SASEGT. The CDR3 DNA sequence: TGTGCCAGCAGTGCCTACTCGGGACTAGCGGGGGGCCGGATCGGGGAGCTGTTTTTT. This gives the protein CASSAYSGLAGGRIGELFF.

The chain recombines TRBV5-4 with TRBJ1-5; 7 bases agree with TRBD1. CDR3 length: 15 residues. CDR1 and CDR2 (germline): SGHNT, YYREEE (reference sequence). The J segment lost 6 bases and the V segment lost 0 bases, leaving 6 bases of the junction unmatched. The CDR3 protein is CASSLGLQGGQPQHF. DNA for the CDR3: TGTGCCAGCAGCTTGGGTCTCCAGGGGGGTCAGCCCCAGCATTTT.

The chain employs TRBV5-4 and TRBJ2-2; D possibly corresponds to TRBD1 (5 bases). The CDR3 contains 16 residues. Germline V gene data show CDR1 as SGHNT and CDR2 as YYREEE (reference sequence). Trimming removed 2 bases from V and 2 bases from J, with 13 bases in between. As DNA, the CDR3 is TGTGCCAGCAGCTTAATACGACAGAGAAACACCGGGGAGCTGTTTTTT. Protein sequence: CASSLIRQRNTGELFF.

The chain uses TRBV12-3 or TRBV12-4 and TRBJ1-1; TRBD1 might be the D (5 bases). V was pared by 4 bases and J by 11 bases, with 17 bases between. The CDR3 sequence is 13 residues long. The CDR3 bases are TGTGCCAGCAGTTCATCTGCGGACATTCGGGCTTTCTTT. Its translation is CASSSSADIRAFF.

The chain combines TRBV10-1 with TRBJ2-1, with D possibly matching TRBD2 (7 bases). The length of the CDR3 is 16 residues. With 0 bases removed from V and 0 bases from J, the gap between germline ends came to 9 bases. CDR1 is WNHNN, CDR2 SYGVQD, per germline (reference sequence). The CDR3 loop reads CASSESGGASYNEQFF. The CDR3 coding sequence is TGCGCCAGCAGTGAGTCTGGGGGGGCCTCCTACAATGAGCAGTTCTTC.

The V call is TRBV19, the J call TRBJ2-2, with a tentative D call TRBD1 (6 bases). Germline lookup yields CDR1 LNHDA and CDR2 SQIVND (reference sequence). This CDR3 is 17 amino acids long. V lost 9 bases and J lost 1, with 21 bases in between. CDR3 nucleotides: TGTGCCAGCCGTGAACGGGCAGGACAGTTGAACACCGGGGAGCTGTTTTTT. This translates into CASRERAGQLNTGELFF.

V and J are TRBV12-3 or TRBV12-4 and TRBJ1-1; D is unresolved. V was cut by 2 bases and J by 0 bases, with 4 bases left in between. The CDR3 runs to 13 residues. Here the CDR3 reads CASSLWMNTEAFF. CDR3 nucleotides: TGTGCCAGCAGTTTATGGATGAACACTGAAGCTTTCTTT.

The chain combines TRBV6-5 with TRBJ2-7, with D unresolved. V was trimmed by 6 bases and J by 6 bases, leaving 15 bases between them. Germline-derived CDR1 and CDR2 are MNHEY and SVGAGI. CDR3 size: 13 residues. The CDR3 region is CASRATRAGEQYF. Written as DNA, the CDR3 is TGTGCCAGCAGGGCTACAAGGGCAGGCGAGCAGTACTTC.

The chain has TRBV19 and TRBJ2-7; D may be TRBD2 (6 bases). V was shortened by 5 bases and J by 7 bases, with 18 bases between the two germline ends. The CDR3 extends over 14 amino acids. Germline V gene sequence: CDR1 LNHDA, CDR2 SQIVND (reference sequence). In DNA, the CDR3 is TGTGCCAGTAGTCCCCGGTCGGGGGTGGGGGAGCAGTACTTC. It encodes CASSPRSGVGEQYF.

The chain uses TRBV9 and TRBJ2-1; TRBD1 aligns across 9 bases. This CDR3 is built from 15 residues. Losses at the gene ends were 3 bases for V and 3 bases for J; bases not matched to a gene: 4. Germline CDR1 reads SGDLS; CDR2 reads YYNGEE. The CDR3, as DNA: TGTGCCAGCAGCGCGGGGACAGGGCTCTACAATGAGCAGTTCTTC. Protein sequence: CASSAGTGLYNEQFF.

J is TRBJ2-3 and V is TRBV7-8; 8 bases agree with TRBD1. V dropped 3 bases and J dropped 3; count of bases not matched to a gene: 2. In germline, CDR1 is SGHVS, CDR2 FQNEAQ. The CDR3 has 14 amino acids. The CDR3: CASSFDRGTDTQYF. Written as DNA, the CDR3 is TGTGCCAGCAGCTTTGACAGGGGAACAGATACGCAGTATTTT. Full variable domain (outside the CDR3, taken from reference TRBV7-8 and TRBJ2-3): GAGVSQSPRYKVAKRGQDVALRCDPISGHVSLFWYQQALGQGPEFLTYFQNEAQLDKSGLPSDRFFAERPEGSVSTLKIQRTQQEDSAVYLCASSFDRGTDTQYFGPGTRLTVL.

Only one count was recorded for this clone. The chain carries TRBV7-8 and TRBJ2-7; D possibly uses TRBD1 or TRBD2 (5 bases each). The V gene's germline CDR1 is SGHVS and CDR2 FQNEAQ. This CDR3 comprises 14 residues. V was cut by 2 bases and J by 3 bases, with 11 bases left in between. CDR3 coding DNA: TGTGCCAGCAGCTTAATCGTGGGGGACTACGAGCAGTACTTC. Translation gives CASSLIVGDYEQYF.

This clone was counted once. The rearrangement links TRBV19 to TRBJ1-2, with 8 positions matching TRBD1. V lost 6 bases, J lost 4 bases, and 16 bases stayed unmatched. The CDR3 is 17 amino acids. Germline V lookup: CDR1 LNHDA, CDR2 SQIVND (reference sequence). For the CDR3, the DNA is TGTGCCAGTAGCCACTCGACAGGGGCCCTCCTCTTCTATGGCTACACCTTC. The encoded protein is CASSHSTGALLFYGYTF.

The chain recombines TRBV10-3 with TRBJ1-5; 7 bases line up with TRBD1. The CDR3 has 15 amino acids. Germline loops: CDR1 ENHRY, CDR2 SYGVKD. The J segment lost 7 bases and the V segment lost 2 bases, leaving 8 bases of the junction unmatched. The CDR3 DNA reads TGTGCCATCAGTGAGGTGGGACAGATGGGGCAGCCCCAGCATTTT. This encodes CAISEVGQMGQPQHF.

V gene TRBV5-1 combines with J gene TRBJ1-3; D gene uncertain. The length of the CDR3 is 14 residues. Germline CDR1 is SGHRS and CDR2 is YFSETQ. V was cut by 0 bases and J by 2 bases, with 6 bases left in between. The CDR3 DNA sequence: TGCGCCAGCAGCTTGGCCTTCGCTGGAAACACCATATATTTT. Protein sequence: CASSLAFAGNTIYF.

The V and J genes are TRBV29-1 and TRBJ1-1; D is unresolved. This CDR3 contains 13 residues. V lost 4 bases and J lost 1, with 10 bases in between. Per the germline V gene, CDR1 is SQVTM and CDR2 is ANQGSEA. The CDR3 DNA sequence: TGCAGCGTTGCACAGTCCTCGAACACTGAAGCTTTCTTT. This gives the protein CSVAQSSNTEAFF.

The chain links TRBV6-5 to TRBJ1-2, with D possibly TRBD1 on 6 matching bases. Germline loops: CDR1 MNHEY, CDR2 SVGAGI. Trimming shortened V by 4 bases and J by 4 bases, and 16 bases separated the two germline ends. CDR3 length: 15 residues. CDR3 nucleotides: TGTGCCAGCAGTTCACTGACAGGAACCTTCTATGGCTACACCTTC. This gives the protein CASSSLTGTFYGYTF.

The chain links TRBV6-5 to TRBJ2-7, with TRBD1 as a possible D gene (6 bases). The length of the CDR3 is 14 residues. Germline V gives CDR1 MNHEY, CDR2 SVGAGI. The germline V and J ends were trimmed by 0 bases and 3 bases, with 9 bases remaining between them. CDR3 in amino acids: CASSYSRTVYEQYF. In nucleotides, the CDR3 is TGTGCCAGCAGTTACTCGAGGACAGTCTACGAGCAGTACTTC.

V is TRBV4-1 and J is TRBJ2-4; 7 bases line up with TRBD1. V was pared by 1 base and J by 6 bases, with 3 bases of the junction left unmatched. This CDR3 is 14 amino acids long. The germline gives CDR1 MGHRA, CDR2 YSYEKL. CDR3 amino acids: CASSQVNRGNIQYF. The CDR3 DNA is TGCGCCAGCAGCCAAGTAAACAGGGGAAACATTCAGTACTTC.